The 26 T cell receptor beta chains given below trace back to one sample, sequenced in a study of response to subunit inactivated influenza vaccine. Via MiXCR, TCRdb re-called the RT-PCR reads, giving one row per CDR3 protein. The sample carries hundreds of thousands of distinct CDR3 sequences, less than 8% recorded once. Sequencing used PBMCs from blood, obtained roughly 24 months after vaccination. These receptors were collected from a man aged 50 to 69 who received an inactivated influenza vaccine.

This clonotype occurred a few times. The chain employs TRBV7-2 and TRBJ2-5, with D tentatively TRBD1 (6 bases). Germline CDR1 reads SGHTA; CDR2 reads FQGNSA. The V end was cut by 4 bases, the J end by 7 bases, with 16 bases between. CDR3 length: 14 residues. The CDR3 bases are TGTGCCAGCAGCTCGATGACAGGCCAGACGACCCAGTACTTC. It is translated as CASSSMTGQTTQYF.

The chain's CDR3 is CATSVGAKGNEQFF. CDR3 DNA sequence: TGTGCCACCAGTGTGGGGGCAAAGGGAAATGAGCAGTTCTTC. The chain couples TRBV24-1 to TRBJ2-1; D is possibly TRBD1 (6 bases). V shed 5 bases and J shed 7 bases, with 14 bases lying between them. Looked up from germline, CDR1 is KGHDR and CDR2 is SFDVKD. There are 14 residues in the CDR3.

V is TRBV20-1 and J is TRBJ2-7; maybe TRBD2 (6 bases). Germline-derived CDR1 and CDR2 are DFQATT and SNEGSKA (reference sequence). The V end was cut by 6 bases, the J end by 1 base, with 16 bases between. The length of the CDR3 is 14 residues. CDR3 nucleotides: TGCAGTGCAAACCGAGCGGGCGAGTCCTACGAGCAGTACTTC. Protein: CSANRAGESYEQYF.

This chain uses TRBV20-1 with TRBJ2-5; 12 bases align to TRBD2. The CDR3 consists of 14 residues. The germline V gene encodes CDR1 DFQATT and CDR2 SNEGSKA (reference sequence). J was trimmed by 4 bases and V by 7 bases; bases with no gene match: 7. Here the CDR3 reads CSGLAGGPSETQYF. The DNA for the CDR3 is TGCAGTGGGCTAGCGGGGGGGCCATCAGAGACCCAGTACTTC.

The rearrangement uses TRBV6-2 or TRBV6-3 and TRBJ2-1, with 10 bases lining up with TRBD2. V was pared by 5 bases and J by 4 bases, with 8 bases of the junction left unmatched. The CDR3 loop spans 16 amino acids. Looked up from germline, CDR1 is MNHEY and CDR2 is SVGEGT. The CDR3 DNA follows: TGTGCCAGCAGTACACTAGCGGGGACCTTTTACAATGAGCAGTTCTTC. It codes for CASSTLAGTFYNEQFF.

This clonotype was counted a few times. The CDR3 loop reads CASSQYRGTDTQYF. The CDR3, as DNA: TGCGCCAGCAGCCAATACAGGGGAACAGATACGCAGTATTTT. The gene calls are TRBV4-1 and TRBJ2-3, with 7 bases lining up with TRBD1. This CDR3 has 14 amino acids. With 2 bases clipped from V and 3 bases from J, the junction kept 2 bases outside the gene matches. Germline V gives CDR1 MGHRA, CDR2 YSYEKL.

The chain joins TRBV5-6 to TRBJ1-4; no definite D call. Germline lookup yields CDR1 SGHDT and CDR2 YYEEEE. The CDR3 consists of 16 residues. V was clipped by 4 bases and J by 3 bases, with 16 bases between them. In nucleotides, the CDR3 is TGTGCCAGCAGCCCTGGTGGAAGGTCGCCTAATGAAAAACTGTTTTTT. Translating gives CASSPGGRSPNEKLFF.

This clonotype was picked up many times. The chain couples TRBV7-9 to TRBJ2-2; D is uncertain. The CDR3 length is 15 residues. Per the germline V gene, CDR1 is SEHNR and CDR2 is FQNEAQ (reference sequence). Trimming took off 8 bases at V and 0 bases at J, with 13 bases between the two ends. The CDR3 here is CASRPAESNTGELFF. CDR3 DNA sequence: TGTGCCAGCCGCCCGGCCGAGTCGAACACCGGGGAGCTGTTTTTT.

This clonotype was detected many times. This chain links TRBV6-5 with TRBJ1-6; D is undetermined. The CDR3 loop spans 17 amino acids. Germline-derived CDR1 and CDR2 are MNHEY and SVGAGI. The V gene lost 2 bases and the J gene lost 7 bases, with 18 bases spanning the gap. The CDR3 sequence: CASSYRDTRSGNSPLHF. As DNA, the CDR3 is TGTGCCAGCAGTTACCGCGACACCCGATCGGGGAATTCACCCCTCCACTTT.

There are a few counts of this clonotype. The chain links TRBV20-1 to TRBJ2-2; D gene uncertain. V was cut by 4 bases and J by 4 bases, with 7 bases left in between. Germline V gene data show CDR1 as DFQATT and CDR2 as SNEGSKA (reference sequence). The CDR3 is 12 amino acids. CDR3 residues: CSAIPGTGELFF. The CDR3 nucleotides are TGCAGTGCTATTCCGGGCACCGGGGAGCTGTTTTTT.

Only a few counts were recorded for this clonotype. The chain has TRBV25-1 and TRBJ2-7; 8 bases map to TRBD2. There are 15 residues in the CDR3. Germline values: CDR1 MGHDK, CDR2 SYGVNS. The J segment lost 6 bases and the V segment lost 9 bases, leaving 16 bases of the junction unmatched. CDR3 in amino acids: CARLRIQAGATEQYF. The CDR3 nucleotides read TGTGCCAGACTCCGGATACAAGCGGGGGCTACCGAGCAGTACTTC.

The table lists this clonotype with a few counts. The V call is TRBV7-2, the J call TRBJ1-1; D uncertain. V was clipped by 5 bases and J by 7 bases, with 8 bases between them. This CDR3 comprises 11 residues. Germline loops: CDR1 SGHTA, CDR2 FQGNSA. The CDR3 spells CASSRTFEAFF. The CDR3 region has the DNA TGTGCCAGCAGCCGGACCTTTGAAGCTTTCTTT.

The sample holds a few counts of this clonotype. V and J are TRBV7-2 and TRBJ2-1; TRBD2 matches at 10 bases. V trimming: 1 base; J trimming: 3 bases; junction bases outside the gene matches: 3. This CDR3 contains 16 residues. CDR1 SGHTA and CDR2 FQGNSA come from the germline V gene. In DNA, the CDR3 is TGTGCCAGCAGCTTAGTACTAGCGGGAAACTACAATGAGCAGTTCTTC. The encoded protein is CASSLVLAGNYNEQFF.

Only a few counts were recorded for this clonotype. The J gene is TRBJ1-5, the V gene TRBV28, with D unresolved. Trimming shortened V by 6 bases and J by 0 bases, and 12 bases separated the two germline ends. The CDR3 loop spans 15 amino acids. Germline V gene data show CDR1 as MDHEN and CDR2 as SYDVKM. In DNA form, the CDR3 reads TGTGCCAGCAGGATCGACATTACTAGCAATCAGCCCCAGCATTTT. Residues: CASRIDITSNQPQHF.

The CDR3 bases are TGTGCCAGCAGTTACGTGCAGGGACTAGCGGTATACGAGCAGTACTTC. Translation gives CASSYVQGLAVYEQYF. This chain joins TRBV6-5 and TRBJ2-7; TRBD2 matches at 11 bases. After removal of 2 bases from V and 4 bases from J, the junction contained 7 bases not matched to a gene. The germline CDR1 and CDR2 sequences are MNHEY and SVGAGI. There are 16 residues in the CDR3.

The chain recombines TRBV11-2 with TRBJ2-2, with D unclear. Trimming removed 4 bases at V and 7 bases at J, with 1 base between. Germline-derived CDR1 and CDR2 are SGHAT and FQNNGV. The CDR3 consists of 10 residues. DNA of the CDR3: TGTGCCAGCAGCTACGGGGAGCTGTTTTTT. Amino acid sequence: CASSYGELFF.

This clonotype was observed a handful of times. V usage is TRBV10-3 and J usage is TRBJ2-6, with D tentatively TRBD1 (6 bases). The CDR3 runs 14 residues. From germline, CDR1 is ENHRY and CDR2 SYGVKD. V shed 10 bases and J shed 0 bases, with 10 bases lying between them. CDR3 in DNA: TGTGCCACCAGACAGGACTCTGGGGCCAACGTCCTGACTTTC. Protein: CATRQDSGANVLTF.

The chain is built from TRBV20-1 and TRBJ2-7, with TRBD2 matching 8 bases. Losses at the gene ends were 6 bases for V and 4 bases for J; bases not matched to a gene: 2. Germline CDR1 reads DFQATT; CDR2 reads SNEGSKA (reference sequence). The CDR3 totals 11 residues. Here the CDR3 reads CSAKREYEQYF. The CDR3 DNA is TGCAGTGCAAAGCGGGAGTACGAGCAGTACTTC.

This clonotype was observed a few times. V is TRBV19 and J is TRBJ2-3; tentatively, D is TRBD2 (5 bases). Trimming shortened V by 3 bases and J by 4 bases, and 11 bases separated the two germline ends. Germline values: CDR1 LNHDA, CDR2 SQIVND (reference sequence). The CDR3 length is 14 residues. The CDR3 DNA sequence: TGTGCCAGTAGTATGGGGAGTGGCGCAGATACGCAGTATTTT. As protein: CASSMGSGADTQYF.

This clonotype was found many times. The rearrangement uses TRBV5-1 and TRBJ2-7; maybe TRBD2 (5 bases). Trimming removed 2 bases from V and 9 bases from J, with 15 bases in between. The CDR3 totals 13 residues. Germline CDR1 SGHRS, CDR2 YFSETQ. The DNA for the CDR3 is TGCGCCAGCAGCTTTTTACCACTAGGCGGGCAGTACTTC. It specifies CASSFLPLGGQYF.

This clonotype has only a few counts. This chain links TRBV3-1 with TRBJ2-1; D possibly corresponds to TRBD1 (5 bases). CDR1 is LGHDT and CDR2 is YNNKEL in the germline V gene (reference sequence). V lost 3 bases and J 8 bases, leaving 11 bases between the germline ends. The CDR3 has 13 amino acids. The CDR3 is CASSQGPGDEQFF. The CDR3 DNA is TGTGCCAGCAGCCAGGGGCCTGGCGATGAGCAGTTCTTC.

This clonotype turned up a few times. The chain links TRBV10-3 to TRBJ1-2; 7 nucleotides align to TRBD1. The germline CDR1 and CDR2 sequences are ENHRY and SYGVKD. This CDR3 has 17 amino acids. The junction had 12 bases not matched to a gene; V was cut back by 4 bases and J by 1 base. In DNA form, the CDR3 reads TGTGCCATCAGTGGTATAAGGATGCGGGACAGTAACTATGGCTACACCTTC. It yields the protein CAISGIRMRDSNYGYTF.

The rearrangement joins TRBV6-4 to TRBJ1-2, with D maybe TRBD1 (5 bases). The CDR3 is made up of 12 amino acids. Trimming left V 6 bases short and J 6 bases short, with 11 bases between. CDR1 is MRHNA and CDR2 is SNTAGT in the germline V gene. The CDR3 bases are TGTGCCAGCAGAGAGGGGTTGAATGGCTACACCTTC. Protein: CASREGLNGYTF.

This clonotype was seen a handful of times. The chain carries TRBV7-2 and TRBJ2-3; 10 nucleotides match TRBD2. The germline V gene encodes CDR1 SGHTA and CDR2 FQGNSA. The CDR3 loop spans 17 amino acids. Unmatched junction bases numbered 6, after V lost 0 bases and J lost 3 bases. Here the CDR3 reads CASSLATSGPGTDTQYF. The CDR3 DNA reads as TGTGCCAGCAGCTTAGCGACTAGCGGGCCAGGGACAGATACGCAGTATTTT.

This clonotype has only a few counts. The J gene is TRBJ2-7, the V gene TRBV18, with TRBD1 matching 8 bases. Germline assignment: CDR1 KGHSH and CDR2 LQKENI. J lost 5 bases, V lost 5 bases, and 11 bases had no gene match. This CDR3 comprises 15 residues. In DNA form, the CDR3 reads TGTGCCAGCTCAGCTACAGGGGGGTCCGAGGACGAGCAGTACTTC. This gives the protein CASSATGGSEDEQYF. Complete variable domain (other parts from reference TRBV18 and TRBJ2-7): NAGVMQNPRHLVRRRGQEARLRCSPMKGHSHVYWYRQLPEEGLKFMVYLQKENIIDESGMPKERFSAEFPKEGPSILRIQQVVRGDSAAYFCASSATGGSEDEQYFGPGTRLTVT.

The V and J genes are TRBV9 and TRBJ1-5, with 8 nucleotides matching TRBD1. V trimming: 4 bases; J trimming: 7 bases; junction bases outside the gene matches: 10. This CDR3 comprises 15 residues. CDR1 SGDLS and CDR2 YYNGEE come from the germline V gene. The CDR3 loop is CASSPRTGRGQPQHF. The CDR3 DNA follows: TGTGCCAGCAGCCCCCGGACAGGGCGTGGGCAGCCCCAGCATTTT.